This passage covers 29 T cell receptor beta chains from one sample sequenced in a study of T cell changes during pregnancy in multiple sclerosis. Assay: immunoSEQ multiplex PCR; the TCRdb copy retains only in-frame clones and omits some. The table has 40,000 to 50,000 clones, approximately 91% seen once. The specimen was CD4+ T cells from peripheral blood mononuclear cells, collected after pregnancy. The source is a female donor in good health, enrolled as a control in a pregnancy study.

The CDR3 DNA is TGTGCCAGTTTCGGGGAGAACTATGGCTACACCTTC. This encodes CASFGENYGYTF. The rearrangement joins TRBV28 to TRBJ1-2; D remains ambiguous. V lost 9 bases and J lost 2, with 10 bases in between. Germline V CDR1 and CDR2: MDHEN, SYDVKM. This CDR3 is built from 12 residues.

The CDR3 nucleotides are TGTGCCAGCAGCCCCCCCCGTGTCTCAGCCTACGAGCAGTACTTC. It codes for CASSPPRVSAYEQYF. The rearrangement links TRBV6-5 to TRBJ2-7; D not resolved. The CDR3 has 15 residues. Deletions cut 6 bases from V and 2 bases from J, with 17 bases between. Germline CDR1 and CDR2: MNHEY and SVGAGI.

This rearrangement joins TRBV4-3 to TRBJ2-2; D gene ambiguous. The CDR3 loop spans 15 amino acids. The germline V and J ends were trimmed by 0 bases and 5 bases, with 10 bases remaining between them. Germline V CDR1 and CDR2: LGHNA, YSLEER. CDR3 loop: CASSQDRRSTGELFF. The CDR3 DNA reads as TGCGCCAGCAGCCAAGATAGGCGGAGTACCGGGGAGCTGTTTTTT.

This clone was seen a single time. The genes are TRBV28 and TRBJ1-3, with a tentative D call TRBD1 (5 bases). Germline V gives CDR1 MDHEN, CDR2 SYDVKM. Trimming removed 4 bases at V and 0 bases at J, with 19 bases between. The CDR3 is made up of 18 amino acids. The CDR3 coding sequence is TGTGCCAGCAGTTCCCAGACAGAGCCGATGAGCTCTGGAAACACCATATATTTT. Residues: CASSSQTEPMSSGNTIYF.

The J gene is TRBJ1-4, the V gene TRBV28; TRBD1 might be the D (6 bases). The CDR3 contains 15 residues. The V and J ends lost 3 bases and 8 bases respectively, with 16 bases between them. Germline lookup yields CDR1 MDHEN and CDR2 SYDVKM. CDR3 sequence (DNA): TGTGCCAGCAGTTTGGCTGGGGGGGCCAGGGAAAAACTGTTTTTT. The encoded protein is CASSLAGGAREKLFF.

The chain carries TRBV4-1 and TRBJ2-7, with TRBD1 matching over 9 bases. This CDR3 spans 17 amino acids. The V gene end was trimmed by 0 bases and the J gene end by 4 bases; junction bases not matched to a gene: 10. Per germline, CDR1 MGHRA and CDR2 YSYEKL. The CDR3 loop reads CASSQDRDRVRFYEQYF. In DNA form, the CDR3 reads TGCGCCAGCAGCCAAGACAGGGACAGGGTAAGATTTTACGAGCAGTACTTC.

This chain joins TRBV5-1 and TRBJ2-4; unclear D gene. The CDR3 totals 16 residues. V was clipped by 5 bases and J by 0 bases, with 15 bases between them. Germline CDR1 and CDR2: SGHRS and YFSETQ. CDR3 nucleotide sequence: TGCGCCAGCAGTTTCTCCCCGGGTATAGCCAAAAACATTCAGTACTTC. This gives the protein CASSFSPGIAKNIQYF.

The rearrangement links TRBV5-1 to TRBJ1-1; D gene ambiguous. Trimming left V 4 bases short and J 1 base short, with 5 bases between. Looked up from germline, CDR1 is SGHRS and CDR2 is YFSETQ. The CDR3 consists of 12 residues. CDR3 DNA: TGCGCCAGCAGCCTCCCGAACACTGAAGCTTTCTTT. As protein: CASSLPNTEAFF. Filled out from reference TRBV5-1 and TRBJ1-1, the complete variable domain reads KAGVTQTPRYLIKTRGQQVTLSCSPISGHRSVSWYQQTPGQGLQFLFEYFSETQRNKGNFPGRFSGRQFSNSRSEMNVSTLELGDSALYLCASSLPNTEAFFGQGTRLTVV.

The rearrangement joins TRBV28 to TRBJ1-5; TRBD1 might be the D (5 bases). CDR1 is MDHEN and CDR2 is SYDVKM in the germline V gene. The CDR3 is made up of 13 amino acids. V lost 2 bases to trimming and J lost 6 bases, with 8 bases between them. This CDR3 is CASSLQGFQPQHF. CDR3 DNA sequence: TGTGCCAGCAGTTTACAGGGTTTTCAGCCCCAGCATTTT.

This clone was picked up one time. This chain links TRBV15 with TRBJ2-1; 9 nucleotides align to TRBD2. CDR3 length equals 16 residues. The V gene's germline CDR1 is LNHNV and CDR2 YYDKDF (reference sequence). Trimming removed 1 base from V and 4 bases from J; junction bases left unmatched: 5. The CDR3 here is CATSRAPAGGYNEQFF. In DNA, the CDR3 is TGTGCCACCAGCAGAGCCCCAGCGGGGGGTTACAATGAGCAGTTCTTC.

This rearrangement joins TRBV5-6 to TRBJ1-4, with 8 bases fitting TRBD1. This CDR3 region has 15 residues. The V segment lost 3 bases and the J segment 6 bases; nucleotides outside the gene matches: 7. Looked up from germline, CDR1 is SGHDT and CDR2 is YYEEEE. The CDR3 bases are TGTGCCAGCAGCTCGAACCTGGACAGGGATGAAAAACTGTTTTTT. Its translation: CASSSNLDRDEKLFF.

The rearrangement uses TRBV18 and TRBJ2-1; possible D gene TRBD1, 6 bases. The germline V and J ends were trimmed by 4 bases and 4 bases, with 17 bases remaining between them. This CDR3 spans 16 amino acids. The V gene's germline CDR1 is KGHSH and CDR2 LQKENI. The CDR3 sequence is CASSRQASKNYNEQFF. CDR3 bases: TGTGCCAGCTCACGACAGGCCAGCAAGAATTACAATGAGCAGTTCTTC.

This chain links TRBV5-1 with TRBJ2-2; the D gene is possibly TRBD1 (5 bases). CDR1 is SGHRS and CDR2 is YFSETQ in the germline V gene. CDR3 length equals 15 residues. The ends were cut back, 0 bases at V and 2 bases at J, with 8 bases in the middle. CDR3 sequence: CASSLGQTNTGELFF. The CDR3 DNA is TGCGCCAGCAGCTTGGGACAGACCAACACCGGGGAGCTGTTTTTT.

The CDR3 protein is CASSLPQGSNEKLFF. CDR3 DNA: TGTGCCAGCAGTTTACCACAGGGGTCGAATGAAAAACTGTTTTTT. The gene calls are TRBV28 and TRBJ1-4; 7 nucleotides agree with TRBD1. Germline CDR1 is MDHEN and CDR2 is SYDVKM. The length of the CDR3 is 15 residues. V lost 2 bases to trimming and J lost 5 bases; unmatched junction nucleotides: 5.

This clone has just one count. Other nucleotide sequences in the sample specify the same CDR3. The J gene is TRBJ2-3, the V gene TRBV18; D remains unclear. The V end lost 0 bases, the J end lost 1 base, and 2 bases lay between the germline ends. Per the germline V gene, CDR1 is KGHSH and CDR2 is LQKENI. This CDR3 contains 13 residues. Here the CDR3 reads CASSPPGTDTQYF. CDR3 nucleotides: TGTGCCAGCTCACCACCCGGCACAGATACGCAGTATTTT.

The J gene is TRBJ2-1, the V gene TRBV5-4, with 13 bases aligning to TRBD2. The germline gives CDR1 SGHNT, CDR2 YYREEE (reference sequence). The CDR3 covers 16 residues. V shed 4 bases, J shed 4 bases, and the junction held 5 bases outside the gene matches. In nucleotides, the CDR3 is TGTGCCAGCAGCCCAGGGACTAGCGGGGAGTACAATGAGCAGTTCTTC. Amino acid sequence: CASSPGTSGEYNEQFF.

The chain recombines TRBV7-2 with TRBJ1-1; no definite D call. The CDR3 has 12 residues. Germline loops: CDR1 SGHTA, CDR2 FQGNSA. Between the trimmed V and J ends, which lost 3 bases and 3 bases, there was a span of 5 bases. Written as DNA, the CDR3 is TGTGCCAGCAGCTTTTCAGACACTGAAGCTTTCTTT. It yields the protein CASSFSDTEAFF.

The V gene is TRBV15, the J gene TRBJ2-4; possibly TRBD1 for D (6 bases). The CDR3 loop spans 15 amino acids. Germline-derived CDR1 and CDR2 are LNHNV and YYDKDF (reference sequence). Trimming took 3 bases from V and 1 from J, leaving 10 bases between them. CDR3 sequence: CATSSNRVAKNIQYF. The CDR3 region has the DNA TGTGCCACCAGCAGCAACAGGGTCGCCAAAAACATTCAGTACTTC.

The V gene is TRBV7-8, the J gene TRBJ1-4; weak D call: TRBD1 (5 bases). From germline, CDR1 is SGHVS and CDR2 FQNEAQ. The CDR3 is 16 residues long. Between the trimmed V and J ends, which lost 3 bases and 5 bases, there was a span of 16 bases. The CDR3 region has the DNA TGTGCCAGCAGCTTGGGACCTGGGGGGTTAAATGAAAAACTGTTTTTT. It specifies CASSLGPGGLNEKLFF.

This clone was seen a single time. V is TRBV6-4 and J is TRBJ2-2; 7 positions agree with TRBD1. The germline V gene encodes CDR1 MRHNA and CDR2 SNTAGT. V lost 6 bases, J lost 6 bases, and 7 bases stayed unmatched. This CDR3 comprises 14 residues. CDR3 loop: CASSDGQVAGELFF. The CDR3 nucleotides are TGTGCCAGCAGCGACGGACAGGTCGCCGGGGAGCTGTTTTTT.

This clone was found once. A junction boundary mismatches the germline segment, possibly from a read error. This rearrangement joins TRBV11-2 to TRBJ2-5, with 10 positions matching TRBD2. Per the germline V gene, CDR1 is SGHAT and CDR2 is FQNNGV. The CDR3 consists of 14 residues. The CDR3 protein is CASRLAGGQETQYF. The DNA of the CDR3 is TGTGCCAGCAGATTAGCGGGGGGCCAAGAGACCCAGTACTTC.

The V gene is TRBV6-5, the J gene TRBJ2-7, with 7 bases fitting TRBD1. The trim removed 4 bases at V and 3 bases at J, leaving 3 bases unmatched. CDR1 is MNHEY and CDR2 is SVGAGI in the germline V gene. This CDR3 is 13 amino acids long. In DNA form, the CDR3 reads TGTGCCAGCAGTTCCCCAGGGGGCTACGAGCAGTACTTC. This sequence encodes CASSSPGGYEQYF.

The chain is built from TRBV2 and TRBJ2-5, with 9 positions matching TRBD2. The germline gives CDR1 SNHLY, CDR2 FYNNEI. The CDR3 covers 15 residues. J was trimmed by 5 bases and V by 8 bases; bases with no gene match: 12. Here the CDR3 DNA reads TGTGCCAGCCCGCAGGGAGCGGGGGGCGGGGAGACCCAGTACTTC. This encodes CASPQGAGGGETQYF.

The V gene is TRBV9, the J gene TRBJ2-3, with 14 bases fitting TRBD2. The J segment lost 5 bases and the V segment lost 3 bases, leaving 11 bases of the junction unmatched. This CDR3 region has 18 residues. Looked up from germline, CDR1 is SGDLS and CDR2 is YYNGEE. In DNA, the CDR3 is TGTGCCAGCAGCGACATTCGCCCGGGACTAGCGGGAGTAGATACGCAGTATTTT. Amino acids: CASSDIRPGLAGVDTQYF.

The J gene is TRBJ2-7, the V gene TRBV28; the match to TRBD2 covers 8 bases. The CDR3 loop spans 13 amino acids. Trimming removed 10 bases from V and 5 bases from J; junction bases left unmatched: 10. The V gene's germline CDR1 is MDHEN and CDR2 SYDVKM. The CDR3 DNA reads TGTGCCATCTCCTACGCGGGGGGTAACGAGCAGTACTTC. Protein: CAISYAGGNEQYF.

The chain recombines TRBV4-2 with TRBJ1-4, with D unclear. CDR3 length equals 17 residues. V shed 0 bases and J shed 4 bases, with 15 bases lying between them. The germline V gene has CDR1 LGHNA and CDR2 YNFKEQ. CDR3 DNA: TGTGCCAGCAGCCAAGAGCCCATGGGCAGAAGTAATGAAAAACTGTTTTTT. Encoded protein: CASSQEPMGRSNEKLFF.

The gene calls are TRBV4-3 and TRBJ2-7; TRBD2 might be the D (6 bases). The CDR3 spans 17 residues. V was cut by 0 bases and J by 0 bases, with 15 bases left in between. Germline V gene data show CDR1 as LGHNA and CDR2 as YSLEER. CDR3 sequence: CASSQEGPGEGSYEQYF. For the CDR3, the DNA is TGCGCCAGCAGCCAAGAAGGGCCGGGAGAGGGCTCCTACGAGCAGTACTTC.

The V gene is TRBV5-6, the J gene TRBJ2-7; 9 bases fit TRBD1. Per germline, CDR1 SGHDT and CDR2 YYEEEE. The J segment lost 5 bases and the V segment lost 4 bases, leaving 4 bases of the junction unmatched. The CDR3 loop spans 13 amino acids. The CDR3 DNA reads TGTGCCAGCAGCCCAGGGACAGGGAACGAGCAGTACTTC. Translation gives CASSPGTGNEQYF.

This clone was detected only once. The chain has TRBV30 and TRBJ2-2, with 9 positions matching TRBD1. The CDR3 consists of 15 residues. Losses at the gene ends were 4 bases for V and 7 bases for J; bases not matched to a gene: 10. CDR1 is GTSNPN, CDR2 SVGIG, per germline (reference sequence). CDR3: CAWTPGQGFDGELFF. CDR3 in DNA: TGTGCCTGGACCCCGGGACAGGGATTCGACGGGGAGCTGTTTTTT.